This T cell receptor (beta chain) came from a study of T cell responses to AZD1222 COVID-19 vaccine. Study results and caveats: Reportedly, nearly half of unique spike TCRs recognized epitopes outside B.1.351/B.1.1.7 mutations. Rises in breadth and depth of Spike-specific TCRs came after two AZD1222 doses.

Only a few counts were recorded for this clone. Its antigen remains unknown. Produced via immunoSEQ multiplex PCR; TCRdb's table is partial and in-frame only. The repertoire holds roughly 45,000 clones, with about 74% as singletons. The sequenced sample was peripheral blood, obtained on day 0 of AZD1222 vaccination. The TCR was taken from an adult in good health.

Here the CDR3 reads CASSSRQGADYGYTF. The DNA for the CDR3 is TGTGCCAGCAGCTCCCGACAGGGGGCTGACTATGGCTACACCTTC. The V gene is TRBV5-4, the J gene TRBJ1-2, with 10 bases matching TRBD1. Germline CDR1 is SGHNT and CDR2 is YYREEE (reference sequence). Losses at the gene ends were 3 bases for V and 3 bases for J; bases not matched to a gene: 5. The CDR3 is made up of 15 amino acids.